The 22 T cell receptor beta chains listed next were all sequenced from one sample in a study of blood T cells in healthy people across ages. Using a J-beta primer mix together with a sample-barcoded 5' primer, a second PCR was run for 7 to 11 cycles. TCRdb called the 5' RACE reads again in MiXCR, with one record for every CDR3 protein. The repertoire holds hundreds of thousands of distinct CDR3 sequences, with about 34% as singletons. Sequences were obtained from blood. All receptors come from a woman of 80 years or more in good health.

This clonotype was seen repeatedly, ten times or more. The chain has TRBV15 and TRBJ2-1, with TRBD2 identical over 8 bases. Germline-derived CDR1 and CDR2 are LNHNV and YYDKDF (reference sequence). The V gene end was trimmed by 6 bases and the J gene end by 1 base; junction bases not matched to a gene: 8. CDR3 length: 16 residues. CDR3 nucleotides: TGTGCCACCAGTCTATGGTCGGGGGGGTCCTACAATGAGCAGTTCTTC. Its protein product is CATSLWSGGSYNEQFF.

This clonotype showed up many times. This sequence joins TRBV7-8 and TRBJ2-7, with D possibly being TRBD1 or TRBD2 (6 bases each). The CDR3 runs to 15 residues. Germline V CDR1 and CDR2: SGHVS, FQNEAQ. The V end lost 7 bases, the J end lost 11 bases, and 27 bases lay between the germline ends. The CDR3 region has the DNA TGTGCCAGCACCCTTAGTTCCGGGGGCGACTCTCTTAAGTACTTC. Its translation: CASTLSSGGDSLKYF. Full variable domain (rest looked up from reference TRBV7-8 and TRBJ2-7): GAGVSQSPRYKVAKRGQDVALRCDPISGHVSLFWYQQALGQGPEFLTYFQNEAQLDKSGLPSDRFFAERPEGSVSTLKIQRTQQEDSAVYLCASTLSSGGDSLKYFGPGTRLTVT.

V is TRBV6-1 and J is TRBJ2-3; tentative D call: TRBD1 (5 bases). This CDR3 spans 15 amino acids. The V and J ends lost 0 bases and 6 bases respectively, with 13 bases between them. Germline V gene data show CDR1 as MNHNS and CDR2 as SASEGT. The CDR3 nucleotides read TGTGCCAGCAGTGAAGCTCTGCAGGGTCGGGATACGCAGTATTTT. Protein product: CASSEALQGRDTQYF.

This chain links TRBV20-1 with TRBJ1-5; no reliable D call. CDR3 length equals 14 residues. Germline values: CDR1 DFQATT, CDR2 SNEGSKA (reference sequence). Trimming took 2 bases from V and 6 from J, leaving 14 bases between them. This chain's CDR3 is CSARSGQVGQPQHF. DNA for the CDR3: TGCAGTGCTAGAAGTGGGCAGGTCGGTCAGCCCCAGCATTTT.

This clonotype was observed a handful of times. The chain employs TRBV7-2 and TRBJ2-5; D is possibly TRBD1 (8 bases). From germline, CDR1 is SGHTA and CDR2 FQGNSA. V was pared by 2 bases and J by 11 bases, with 21 bases between. The CDR3 spans 15 residues. In nucleotides, the CDR3 is TGTGCCAGCAGCTTATACTGGACAGGGACTAATGAGCAGTACTTC. It codes for CASSLYWTGTNEQYF.

In its sample, this clonotype was seen a few times. The chain uses TRBV5-1 and TRBJ1-1, with D perhaps TRBD1 (5 bases). This CDR3 contains 15 residues. The V gene's germline CDR1 is SGHRS and CDR2 YFSETQ. The V and J ends lost 2 bases and 1 base respectively, with 12 bases between them. CDR3 loop: CASSLSLGGNTEAFF. The DNA for the CDR3 is TGCGCCAGCAGCTTATCGCTGGGGGGGAACACTGAAGCTTTCTTT.

In its sample, this clonotype was seen many times. The rearrangement uses TRBV5-1 and TRBJ1-2, with D possibly TRBD1 on 6 matching bases. In germline, CDR1 is SGHRS, CDR2 YFSETQ. This CDR3 has 13 residues. The V gene lost 4 bases and the J gene lost 8 bases, with 15 bases spanning the gap. CDR3 coding DNA: TGCGCCAGCAGCCCCGAGGGGGGGCTCGGCTACACCTTC. Translating it yields CASSPEGGLGYTF.

The rearrangement uses TRBV18 and TRBJ2-1, with D perhaps matching TRBD1 (6 bases). From germline, CDR1 is KGHSH and CDR2 LQKENI. Deletions cut 8 bases from V and 4 bases from J, with 12 bases between. The CDR3 runs to 13 residues. The DNA for the CDR3 is TGTGCCAGCGCCGGGACAATTTACAATGAGCAGTTCTTC. Residues: CASAGTIYNEQFF.

A word on this clonotype: Mismatch with germline at one junction end may stem from a read error. The chain joins TRBV6-1 to TRBJ1-6; weak D call: TRBD1 (6 bases). CDR3 size: 14 residues. Germline CDR1 reads MNHNS; CDR2 reads SASEGT. The CDR3 region is CASITGSPNSPPHF. Here the CDR3 DNA reads TGTGCCAGCATCACAGGGAGTCCCAATTCACCCCCCCACTTT.

Of note for this clonotype: It may be a read error: a sequence one base away is much more abundant. V is TRBV24-1 and J is TRBJ2-7; 7 nucleotides match TRBD1. V trimming: 4 bases; J trimming: 12 bases; junction bases outside the gene matches: 20. The CDR3 spans 16 residues. CDR1 is KGHDR and CDR2 is SFDVKD in the germline V gene. CDR3 in amino acids: CATSDPTGSGLKTRYF. CDR3 bases: TGTGCCACCAGTGACCCGACAGGGTCTGGGTTGAAGACCCGGTACTTC.

This clonotype was counted between two and nine times. One end of the junction varies from germline; a read error may be responsible. The chain couples TRBV3-1 to TRBJ2-7; tentative D call: TRBD2 (6 bases). The CDR3 spans 16 residues. In germline, CDR1 is LGHDT, CDR2 YNNKEL (reference sequence). CDR3 sequence: CAGSQEGRGYSYEQYF. The CDR3 DNA reads as TGTGCCGGCAGCCAAGAAGGACGGGGGTACTCCTACGAGCAGTACTTC.

This clonotype was seen ten or more times. The chain carries TRBV5-4 and TRBJ1-2; D call uncertain. This CDR3 spans 15 amino acids. The germline V gene encodes CDR1 SGHNT and CDR2 YYREEE (reference sequence). Trimming left V 4 bases short and J 8 bases short, with 21 bases between. CDR3 DNA: TGTGCCAGCAGCCCCAAGGAGAACTACTGGGGAGGCTACACCTTC. It yields the protein CASSPKENYWGGYTF.

This clonotype was observed at least ten times. This rearrangement joins TRBV7-2 to TRBJ2-1, with a tentative D call TRBD2 (5 bases). Germline loops: CDR1 SGHTA, CDR2 FQGNSA. This CDR3 is 15 amino acids long. Trimming stripped 5 bases from V and 4 bases from J, with 15 bases between. The CDR3 loop is CASSRETRRYNEQFF. CDR3 DNA sequence: TGTGCCAGCAGCAGGGAGACGCGTCGTTACAATGAGCAGTTCTTC.

This sequence joins TRBV12-3 or TRBV12-4 and TRBJ1-4, with D possibly matching TRBD1 (5 bases). CDR3 length equals 13 residues. V was shortened by 5 bases and J by 5 bases, with 9 bases between the two germline ends. This CDR3 reads CASSPGVNEKLFF. Here the CDR3 DNA reads TGTGCCAGCAGTCCGGGGGTAAATGAAAAACTGTTTTTT.

This clonotype showed up just a few times. This chain joins TRBV15 and TRBJ2-2; no reliable D call. The CDR3 runs to 14 residues. Trimming removed 0 bases from V and 5 bases from J, with 7 bases in between. Germline CDR1 LNHNV, CDR2 YYDKDF (reference sequence). This CDR3 reads CATSRDTLTGELFF. Written as DNA, the CDR3 is TGTGCCACCAGCAGAGATACCCTTACCGGGGAGCTGTTTTTT.

This chain connects TRBV2 to TRBJ2-3; 7 nucleotides align to TRBD2. V lost 6 bases, J lost 2 bases, and 11 bases stayed unmatched. This CDR3 region has 16 residues. The germline gives CDR1 SNHLY, CDR2 FYNNEI. The DNA for the CDR3 is TGTGCCAGCAGCCAAGGGACTACCTCACTCACAGATACGCAGTATTTT. This gives the protein CASSQGTTSLTDTQYF.

This clonotype was observed a handful of times. The V call is TRBV20-1, the J call TRBJ1-5, with D perhaps matching TRBD1 (5 bases). This CDR3 is 14 amino acids long. V lost 3 bases, J lost 7 bases, and 16 bases lay in between. Germline lookup yields CDR1 DFQATT and CDR2 SNEGSKA (reference sequence). The chain's CDR3 is CSARESRGGQPQHF. The CDR3 DNA follows: TGCAGTGCTAGGGAGAGTCGGGGGGGACAGCCCCAGCATTTT.

This clonotype was seen many times. The gene calls are TRBV6-1 and TRBJ1-1, with 8 bases identical to TRBD1. This CDR3 spans 13 amino acids. J lost 4 bases, V lost 11 bases, and 9 bases had no gene match. Germline V gene lookup returns CDR1 MNHNS and CDR2 SASEGT. This CDR3 is CAGEGTGLTEAFF. In DNA form, the CDR3 reads TGTGCCGGAGAGGGGACAGGTCTCACTGAAGCTTTCTTT.

This chain joins TRBV7-9 and TRBJ2-4, with 9 bases fitting TRBD1. The DNA matches TRBJ2-7 better at its end, which makes the J call doubtful. This CDR3 is built from 15 residues. Looked up from germline, CDR1 is SEHNR and CDR2 is FQNEAQ (reference sequence). CDR3 sequence: CASSPRDRATYEQYF. In DNA form, the CDR3 reads TGTGCCAGCAGCCCCCGGGACAGGGCAACCTACGAGCAGTACTTC.

This clonotype was seen at least ten times. This rearrangement joins TRBV5-1 to TRBJ2-7, with 7 nucleotides matching TRBD2. V trimming: 6 bases; J trimming: 3 bases; junction bases outside the gene matches: 9. Germline values: CDR1 SGHRS, CDR2 YFSETQ. The CDR3 consists of 14 residues. The CDR3 sequence: CASKRGLADYEQYF. CDR3 bases: TGCGCCAGCAAAAGAGGTCTAGCGGACTACGAGCAGTACTTC.

For this clonotype: With a much larger clone just one base away, this may be a read error. This chain connects TRBV5-4 to TRBJ2-1; 12 bases are shared with TRBD1. After removal of 4 bases from V and 8 bases from J, the junction contained 7 bases not matched to a gene. CDR1 and CDR2 (germline): SGHNT, YYREEE (reference sequence). The CDR3 covers 15 residues. The CDR3 DNA sequence: TGTGCCAGCAGCCCCGGGACAGGGGGCCGCCATGAGCAGTTCTTC. Its translation: CASSPGTGGRHEQFF.

This clonotype occurred many times. This chain joins TRBV6-1 and TRBJ2-1; 10 bases fit TRBD2. The V segment lost 6 bases and the J segment 1 base; nucleotides outside the gene matches: 6. Looked up from germline, CDR1 is MNHNS and CDR2 is SASEGT. The length of the CDR3 is 16 residues. The CDR3 nucleotides are TGTGCCAGCAGGTTTAGCGGGGGGCGTTCCTACAATGAGCAGTTCTTC. It translates to CASRFSGGRSYNEQFF.